These T cell receptor beta chains were read from a single sample in a study of blood T cell repertoires in COVID-19. Data came from immunoSEQ multiplex PCR; TCRdb stores just in-frame clones and leaves some out. The table has over 250,000 clones, 70% to 90% seen once. Source material: peripheral blood. The receptors here all came from a woman aged 45 to 65 with acute or convalescent COVID-19. CDR3s include the opening cysteine and the closing phenylalanine or tryptophan. The D gene is left open where the match is weak. Clone size is given for some rows only: seen once, a few or many times, or a class if the clone is expanded.

>14|TRBJ1-1|NA|NA|TRBV9
CASSVVGENTEAFF
TGTGCCAGCAGCGTAGTGGGCGAAAACACTGAAGCTTTCTTT
>17|TRBJ1-1|TRBD1|NA|TRBV28
CASRGGTAAGVDTEAFF
TGTGCCAGCCGAGGGGGGACAGCCGCAGGGGTAGACACTGAAGCTTTCTTT
>16|TRBJ2-1|TRBD2|NA|TRBV30
CAWSIAGASSYNEQFF
TGTGCCTGGAGCATAGCGGGAGCCTCCTCTTACAATGAGCAGTTCTTC
>13|TRBJ2-3|NA|few|TRBV29-1
CSVGGQSEDTQYF
TGCAGCGTGGGGGGACAGTCCGAGGATACGCAGTATTTT
>15|TRBJ2-1|TRBD1|once|TRBV18
CASSQGQDWTNEQFF
TGTGCCAGCTCACAGGGACAGGACTGGACGAATGAGCAGTTCTTC
>14|TRBJ1-1|NA|NA|TRBV7-2
CASSSQNQGAEAFF
TGTGCCAGCAGCTCCCAAAACCAGGGTGCTGAAGCTTTCTTT
>16|TRBJ2-2|TRBD1|NA|TRBV4-1
CASSQPDRGVTGELFF
TGCGCCAGCAGCCAGCCCGACAGGGGGGTCACCGGGGAGCTGTTTTTT
>15|TRBJ1-5|NA|NA|TRBV28
CASSFVGGGNQPQHF
TGTGCCAGCAGTTTTGTAGGGGGGGGGAATCAGCCCCAGCATTTT
>15|TRBJ1-2|NA|NA|TRBV19
CASSIGQGANYGYTF
TGTGCCAGTAGTATTGGGCAGGGCGCTAACTATGGCTACACCTTC
>13|TRBJ2-7|NA|NA|TRBV29-1
CSVGAGDIHEQYF
TGCAGCGTTGGGGCAGGGGATATCCACGAGCAGTACTTC
>16|TRBJ2-5|TRBD1|NA|TRBV2
CASSDGDRGFQETQYF
TGTGCCAGCAGTGATGGGGACAGGGGTTTCCAAGAGACCCAGTACTTC
>15|TRBJ1-5|TRBD1|NA|TRBV6-5
CASRPGQERRQPQHF
TGTGCCAGCAGACCGGGACAGGAACGACGACAGCCCCAGCATTTT